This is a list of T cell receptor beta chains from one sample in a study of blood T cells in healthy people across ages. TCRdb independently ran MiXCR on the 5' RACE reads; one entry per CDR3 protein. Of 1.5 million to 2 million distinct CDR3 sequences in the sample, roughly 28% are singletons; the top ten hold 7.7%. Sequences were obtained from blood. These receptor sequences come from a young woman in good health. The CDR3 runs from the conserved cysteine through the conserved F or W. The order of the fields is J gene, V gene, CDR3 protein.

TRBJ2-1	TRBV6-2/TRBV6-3	CASSYRGRLGKLAGISYNEQFF
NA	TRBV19	CASSIYAKTYEQYF
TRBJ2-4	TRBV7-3	CASSPDVAAPKNIQYF
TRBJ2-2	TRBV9	CASSVGGVGTGELFF
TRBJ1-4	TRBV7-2	CASSRRQTGGRSEKLFF
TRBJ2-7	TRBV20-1	CSAGYPDGSSYEQYF
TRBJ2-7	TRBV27	CASSTTSGGREQYF
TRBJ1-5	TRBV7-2	CASSARTGDNQPQHF
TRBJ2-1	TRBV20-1	CSASVREFQETQFF
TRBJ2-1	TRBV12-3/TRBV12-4	CASSPGVRRGEQFF
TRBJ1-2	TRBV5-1	CASSFTGQGEGYTF
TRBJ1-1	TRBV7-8	CASSLAELNTEAFF
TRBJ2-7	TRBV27	CVSSFLGTGEDEQYF
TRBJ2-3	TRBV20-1	CSARNPWTSGRTDTQYF
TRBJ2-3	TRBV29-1	CSAYNRGRVTDTQYF
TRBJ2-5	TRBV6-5	CASSYPGGGETQYF
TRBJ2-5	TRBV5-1	CASSLGLAGGIETQYF
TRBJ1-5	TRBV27	CASSTGQGRWSNQPQHF
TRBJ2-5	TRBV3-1	CASSERGFSETQYF
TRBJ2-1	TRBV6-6	CASSSASGGDPNEQFF
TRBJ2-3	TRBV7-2	CASSYRGGALDTQYF
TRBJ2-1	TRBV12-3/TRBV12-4	CASERGAYNEQFF
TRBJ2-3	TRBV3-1	CASSQEDGDTQYF
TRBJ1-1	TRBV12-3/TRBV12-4	CASRASGTASEAFF
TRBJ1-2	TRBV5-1	CASSAEGMANYGYTF
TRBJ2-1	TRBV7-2	CASSLAAGENEQFF
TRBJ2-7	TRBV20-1	CSARDSPGQGPDGSGALTYEQYF
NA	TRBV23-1	CASSPRGDRDYEQYF
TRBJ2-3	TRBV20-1	CSAMRDSQRDTQYF
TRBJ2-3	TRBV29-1	CSVISSFSTQYF
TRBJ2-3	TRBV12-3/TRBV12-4	CASSGSGRDTQYF
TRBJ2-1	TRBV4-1	CASSPDPSTGYLGEQFF
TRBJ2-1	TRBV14	CASSQAPLGGGVKWNEQFF
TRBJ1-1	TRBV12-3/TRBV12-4	CASNVGGNTEAFF
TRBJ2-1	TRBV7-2	CASSSYFSSGEQFF
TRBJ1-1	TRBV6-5	CASRWEGASTEAFF
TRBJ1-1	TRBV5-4	CASSAGTISTEAFF
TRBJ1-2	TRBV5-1	CASSLGRTGDGYTF
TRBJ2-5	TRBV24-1	CATRGPSETQYF
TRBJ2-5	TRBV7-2	CASTKLRSNGETQYF
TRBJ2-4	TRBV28	CASSRGLAKNIQYF
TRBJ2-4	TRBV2	CASSGGTSGGPKNIQYF
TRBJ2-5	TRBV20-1	CSARGVNQETQYF
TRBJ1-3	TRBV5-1	CASSLSQVSGNTIYF
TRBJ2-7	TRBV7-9	CASSRAGGAGYEQYF
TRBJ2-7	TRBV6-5	CASSYSGTVYEQYF
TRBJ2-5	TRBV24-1	CATAPGYYYGQYF
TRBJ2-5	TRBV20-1	CSADRDQETQYF
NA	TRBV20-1	CSVSPEETQYF
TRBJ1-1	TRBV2	CASSFWTGEAFF
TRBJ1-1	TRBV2	CASSDNVMNTEAFF
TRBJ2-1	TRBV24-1	CATSGARGLDEQFF
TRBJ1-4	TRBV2	CASSWTEKLFF
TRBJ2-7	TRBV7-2	CASSLETTHTYGQYF
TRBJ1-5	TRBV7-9	CASSKGQGYYSNQPQHF
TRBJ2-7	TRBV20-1	CSASGDVNEQYF